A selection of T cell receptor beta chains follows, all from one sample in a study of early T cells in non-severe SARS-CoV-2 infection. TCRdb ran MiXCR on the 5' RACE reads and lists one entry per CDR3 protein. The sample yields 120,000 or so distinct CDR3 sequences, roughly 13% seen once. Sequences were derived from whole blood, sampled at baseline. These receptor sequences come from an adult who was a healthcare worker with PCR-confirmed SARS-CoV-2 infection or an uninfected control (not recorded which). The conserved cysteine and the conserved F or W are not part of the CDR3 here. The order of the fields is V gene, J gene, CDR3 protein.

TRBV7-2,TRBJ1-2,ASSLMEGARGYT
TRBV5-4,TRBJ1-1,ASSPSGDMAF
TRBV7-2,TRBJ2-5,ASSPRAGQETQY
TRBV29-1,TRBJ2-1,SATGGDRYNEQF
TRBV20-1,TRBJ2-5,SASGVAGAGETQY
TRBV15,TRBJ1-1,ATSRDVNTEAF
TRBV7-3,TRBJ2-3,ASSQFQGMDTQY
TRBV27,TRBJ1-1,ASSLLGGNTEAF
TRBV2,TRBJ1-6,ASSEGDTIRPLH
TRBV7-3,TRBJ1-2,ASSASNEAGYT
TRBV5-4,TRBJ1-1,ASSLGGTMNTEAF